The clone carrying this TCR beta chain was counted between two and nine times. Its antigen is not identified. Germline CDR1 and CDR2: MGHRA and YSYEKL. V shed 1 base, J shed 8 bases, and the junction held 6 bases outside the gene matches. The CDR3 has 15 amino acids. The record originates from a study of cytomegalovirus exposure and HLA in healthy donors. Whole-study findings and limits: In a later analysis, TCR beta V- and J-gene trimming was associated with a missense DCLRE1C variant. CMV serostatus was the only recorded immune exposure for donors. Later analysis reportedly placed an Asian-associated ancestry cluster below the roughly 680-donor mean in N-insertions.

Both 60 Vbeta primers and 13 Jbeta primers went into the PCR. The method was immunoSEQ multiplex PCR; TCRdb's version includes in-frame clones alone and lacks a portion of them. The sample consists of around 150,000 clones, approximately 81% of them appearing once. This TCR was sampled from a man younger than 35 in good health and CMV-seronegative. This chain connects TRBV4-1 to TRBJ2-3, with 10 bases aligning to TRBD2. The sample comprised PBMCs. The CDR3 DNA reads TGCGCCAGCAGCCAAGGGCTAGCGGGAGATGGTACGCAGTATTTT. This translates into CASSQGLAGDGTQYF.